The 32 T cell receptor beta chains below all came from one sample that was sequenced in a study of response to subunit inactivated influenza vaccine. TCRdb redid the calling of the RT-PCR reads with MiXCR, one entry per CDR3 protein. The data show hundreds of thousands of distinct CDR3 sequences, with about 14% seen just once and roughly 6.4% held by the top ten. This specimen was PBMCs from blood, taken around two weeks before vaccination. Receptors originate from a man over 45 who received an inactivated influenza vaccine.

This clonotype was seen a few times. The V gene is TRBV6-1, the J gene TRBJ1-1; a weak D match, TRBD1 (5 bases). The CDR3 runs 13 residues. Germline CDR1 reads MNHNS; CDR2 reads SASEGT. V lost 7 bases to trimming and J lost 5 bases, with 14 bases between them. The CDR3 protein is CASTRVRGTEAFF. The CDR3 nucleotides read TGTGCCAGCACCAGGGTAAGAGGAACTGAAGCTTTCTTT.

This clonotype showed up just a few times. The chain carries TRBV9 and TRBJ2-7; 11 positions agree with TRBD2. This CDR3 region has 15 residues. CDR1 is SGDLS and CDR2 is YYNGEE in the germline V gene. J was trimmed by 4 bases and V by 0 bases; bases with no gene match: 3. CDR3 protein: CASSVGLAGGYEQYF. CDR3 DNA: TGTGCCAGCAGCGTAGGGCTAGCGGGAGGTTACGAGCAGTACTTC.

The chain joins TRBV28 to TRBJ1-4; unclear D gene. The CDR3 has 13 amino acids. V shed 6 bases and J shed 5 bases, with 10 bases lying between them. Per germline, CDR1 MDHEN and CDR2 SYDVKM. Here the CDR3 DNA reads TGTGCCAGCAGGAGCACTCCGAATGAAAAACTGTTTTTT. Amino acid sequence: CASRSTPNEKLFF.

In this sample, this clonotype turned up a few times. V usage is TRBV29-1 and J usage is TRBJ2-3; D might be TRBD1 (6 bases). The CDR3 has 13 amino acids. Germline V lookup: CDR1 SQVTM, CDR2 ANQGSEA. V was cut by 4 bases and J by 1 base, with 9 bases left in between. CDR3 residues: CSVGGQRTDTQYF. DNA for the CDR3: TGCAGCGTTGGAGGACAGCGCACAGATACGCAGTATTTT.

This clonotype occurred a few times. The chain has TRBV15 and TRBJ2-7; 7 nucleotides align to TRBD1. The V gene end was trimmed by 4 bases and the J gene end by 5 bases; junction bases not matched to a gene: 8. CDR1 is LNHNV and CDR2 is YYDKDF in the germline V gene (reference sequence). The length of the CDR3 is 14 residues. The CDR3: CATSMQTGIHEQYF. CDR3 coding DNA: TGTGCCACCAGCATGCAGACAGGGATCCACGAGCAGTACTTC.

This chain joins TRBV12-3 or TRBV12-4 and TRBJ2-2, with no clear D. V gave up 2 bases and J gave up 14 bases, with 12 bases separating them. This CDR3 is built from 12 residues. The CDR3 DNA is TGTGCCAGCAGTTTAAAGGGCGTGGGTCTGTTTTTT. Translating it yields CASSLKGVGLFF.

This clonotype was seen only a few times. The chain links TRBV5-1 to TRBJ1-2; no definite D call. The germline CDR1 and CDR2 sequences are SGHRS and YFSETQ. Trimming stripped 5 bases from V and 4 bases from J, with 12 bases between. The CDR3 runs 13 residues. The CDR3 protein is CASRTDGGYGYTF. DNA for the CDR3: TGCGCCAGCAGAACGGACGGAGGCTATGGCTACACCTTC.

This sequence joins TRBV2 and TRBJ2-7, with 10 bases matching TRBD1. The CDR3 is 14 amino acids. The germline CDR1 and CDR2 sequences are SNHLY and FYNNEI. V lost 6 bases to trimming and J lost 4 bases; unmatched junction nucleotides: 6. The CDR3 sequence: CASSGMGQGYEQYF. CDR3 coding DNA: TGTGCCAGCAGCGGAATGGGACAGGGGTACGAGCAGTACTTC.

This clonotype was seen a handful of times. The chain carries TRBV30 and TRBJ1-1, with a possible D match to TRBD1 (5 bases). The CDR3 extends over 14 amino acids. Germline V lookup: CDR1 GTSNPN, CDR2 SVGIG (reference sequence). With 6 bases removed from V and 0 bases from J, the gap between germline ends came to 14 bases. CDR3 DNA sequence: TGTGCCTGTAAGGGGTGGCAGTTGAACACTGAAGCTTTCTTT. Amino acid sequence: CACKGWQLNTEAFF.

The chain joins TRBV6-2 or TRBV6-3 to TRBJ2-5; 10 nucleotides align to TRBD1. This CDR3 spans 16 amino acids. V dropped 1 base and J dropped 1; count of bases not matched to a gene: 3. Germline lookup yields CDR1 MNHEY and CDR2 SVGEGT. The CDR3 reads CASSYLGQGTQETQYF. In nucleotides, the CDR3 is TGTGCCAGCAGTTACTTGGGACAGGGGACCCAAGAGACCCAGTACTTC.

The rearrangement uses TRBV20-1 and TRBJ2-2; a possible D gene is TRBD2 (5 bases). This CDR3 comprises 15 residues. From germline, CDR1 is DFQATT and CDR2 SNEGSKA (reference sequence). V lost 6 bases, J lost 5 bases, and 19 bases lay in between. CDR3 DNA: TGCAGTGCCCCAGAACTCGGGCCGGGAACCGGGGAGCTGTTTTTT. This translates into CSAPELGPGTGELFF.

The chain has TRBV4-3 and TRBJ2-5, with D unclear. V shed 4 bases and J shed 0 bases, with 15 bases lying between them. The CDR3 runs 16 residues. Germline CDR1 is LGHNA and CDR2 is YSLEER. The CDR3 bases are TGCGCCAGCAGCCGGCGAGCTTGGTCGTACCAAGAGACCCAGTACTTC. Protein product: CASSRRAWSYQETQYF.

This clonotype was seen repeatedly, ten times or more. This sequence joins TRBV24-1 and TRBJ2-3; TRBD2 might be the D (6 bases). Germline assignment: CDR1 KGHDR and CDR2 SFDVKD. Deletions cut 3 bases from V and 4 bases from J, with 10 bases between. The CDR3 is made up of 14 amino acids. In DNA form, the CDR3 reads TGTGCCACCAGTGATCCCGGGAGATCAGATACGCAGTATTTT. It codes for CATSDPGRSDTQYF.

In its sample, this clonotype was seen a few times. The rearrangement joins TRBV6-5 to TRBJ2-7, with D perhaps TRBD2 (6 bases). The germline V and J ends were trimmed by 0 bases and 6 bases, with 12 bases remaining between them. CDR3 length: 14 residues. From germline, CDR1 is MNHEY and CDR2 SVGAGI. Written as DNA, the CDR3 is TGTGCCAGCAGTTACTCAAGAGGGGAGGCCGAGCAGTACTTC. This gives the protein CASSYSRGEAEQYF.

J is TRBJ1-5 and V is TRBV7-2, with D perhaps matching TRBD1 (5 bases). V gave up 5 bases and J gave up 4 bases, with 15 bases separating them. The CDR3 loop spans 15 amino acids. The V gene's germline CDR1 is SGHTA and CDR2 FQGNSA. CDR3 amino acids: CASSRDFGGNQPQHF. The CDR3 DNA reads as TGTGCCAGCAGCCGGGACTTTGGAGGGAATCAGCCCCAGCATTTT.

This clonotype was counted ten times or more. J is TRBJ1-2 and V is TRBV6-2 or TRBV6-3, with 7 positions matching TRBD1. Germline CDR1 reads MNHEY; CDR2 reads SVGEGT. The CDR3 consists of 14 residues. J lost 4 bases, V lost 6 bases, and 8 bases had no gene match. This CDR3 is CASSAMGQSYGYTF. The CDR3 bases are TGTGCCAGCAGCGCAATGGGACAGAGCTATGGCTACACCTTC.

The gene calls are TRBV6-1 and TRBJ2-1; D not certain. The CDR3 is 14 amino acids. V lost 6 bases, J lost 1 base, and 10 bases lay in between. Germline V gives CDR1 MNHNS, CDR2 SASEGT. The DNA for the CDR3 is TGTGCCAGCAGCGGCAGTATGTCCTACAATGAGCAGTTCTTC. Translation: CASSGSMSYNEQFF.

This clonotype was detected only a few times. Written as DNA, the CDR3 is TGCGCCAGCAGACCCGGGACAGGGGACGAGCAGTACTTC. It specifies CASRPGTGDEQYF. The chain links TRBV5-1 to TRBJ2-7; 10 bases align to TRBD1. This CDR3 region has 13 residues. The germline V gene has CDR1 SGHRS and CDR2 YFSETQ. J gave up 5 bases and V 5 bases, and 4 bases lay outside the gene matches. The full variable domain, rest sourced from reference TRBV5-1 and TRBJ2-7, is KAGVTQTPRYLIKTRGQQVTLSCSPISGHRSVSWYQQTPGQGLQFLFEYFSETQRNKGNFPGRFSGRQFSNSRSEMNVSTLELGDSALYLCASRPGTGDEQYFGPGTRLTVT.

This clonotype was counted a few times. This chain uses TRBV20-1 with TRBJ2-2; D is undetermined. Germline loops: CDR1 DFQATT, CDR2 SNEGSKA (reference sequence). V gave up 2 bases and J gave up 0 bases, with 4 bases separating them. The CDR3 has 13 residues. DNA of the CDR3: TGCAGTGCTAGAAAACCGAACACCGGGGAGCTGTTTTTT. This gives the protein CSARKPNTGELFF.

This clonotype was detected only a few times. The chain employs TRBV5-1 and TRBJ2-2; D is undetermined. The V gene's germline CDR1 is SGHRS and CDR2 YFSETQ. Deletions cut 4 bases from V and 7 bases from J, with 11 bases between. The CDR3 is 13 amino acids. The CDR3 sequence is CASSTGSGGELFF. The DNA of the CDR3 is TGCGCCAGCAGCACCGGGTCCGGCGGGGAGCTGTTTTTT.

This clonotype was counted a few times. V gene TRBV12-3 or TRBV12-4 combines with J gene TRBJ1-6; TRBD1 matches 7 bases. The junction had 8 bases not matched to a gene; V was cut back by 6 bases and J by 9 bases. This CDR3 has 14 amino acids. CDR3 sequence (DNA): TGTGCCAGCAGCTCCCAAGGGACAGTTTCACCCCTCCACTTT. Amino acids: CASSSQGTVSPLHF.

CDR3 sequence (DNA): TGTGCCAGCAGTTTAAGGAGGGGACGCGAGCAGTACTTC. Its protein is CASSLRRGREQYF. The J gene is TRBJ2-7, the V gene TRBV28; D may be TRBD2 (6 bases). V lost 2 bases to trimming and J lost 6 bases, with 11 bases between them. This CDR3 region has 13 residues. The germline CDR1 and CDR2 sequences are MDHEN and SYDVKM. The full variable domain, rest sourced from reference TRBV28 and TRBJ2-7, is DVKVTQSSRYLVKRTGEKVFLECVQDMDHENMFWYRQDPGLGLRLIYFSYDVKMKEKGDIPEGYSVSREKKERFSLILESASTNQTSMYLCASSLRRGREQYFGPGTRLTVT.

The chain is built from TRBV6-2 or TRBV6-3 and TRBJ2-1; TRBD2 agrees at 10 bases. The germline gives CDR1 MNHEY, CDR2 SVGEGT. The CDR3 length is 19 residues. Trimming removed 4 bases from V and 3 bases from J; junction bases left unmatched: 15. This CDR3 reads CASSSFKPGLARFYNEQFF. The DNA of the CDR3 is TGTGCCAGCAGTTCCTTCAAACCGGGACTAGCGCGGTTCTACAATGAGCAGTTCTTC.

The J gene is TRBJ2-1, the V gene TRBV12-3 or TRBV12-4; D is unclear. The V end was cut by 4 bases, the J end by 10 bases, with 14 bases between. The CDR3 sequence is 13 residues long. The CDR3 region is CASSSPYRAEQFF. The CDR3 region has the DNA TGTGCCAGCAGTTCCCCATATAGGGCCGAGCAGTTCTTC.

The rearrangement uses TRBV15 and TRBJ1-1, with D perhaps matching TRBD1 (6 bases). The ends were cut back, 0 bases at V and 6 bases at J, with 23 bases in the middle. Germline V gene lookup returns CDR1 LNHNV and CDR2 YYDKDF (reference sequence). The CDR3 totals 18 residues. This CDR3 reads CATSRDIGQGPKFAEAFF. The CDR3 bases are TGTGCCACCAGCAGAGATATAGGGCAGGGGCCGAAGTTTGCTGAAGCTTTCTTT.

V usage is TRBV3-1 and J usage is TRBJ2-7; 11 bases are shared with TRBD2. Germline loops: CDR1 LGHDT, CDR2 YNNKEL (reference sequence). V trimming: 0 bases; J trimming: 6 bases; junction bases outside the gene matches: 1. The CDR3 covers 14 residues. For the CDR3, the DNA is TGTGCCAGCAGCCAAGATACTAGCGGGGGCGAGCAGTACTTC. It codes for CASSQDTSGGEQYF.

The table lists this clonotype with many counts. V usage is TRBV11-2 and J usage is TRBJ1-1; 7 nucleotides align to TRBD1. This CDR3 spans 14 amino acids. Trimming removed 5 bases from V and 4 bases from J; junction bases left unmatched: 7. Germline V CDR1 and CDR2: SGHAT, FQNNGV. The CDR3 nucleotides read TGTGCCAGCAGCGTCAACAGGGGATTCACTGAAGCTTTCTTT. It is translated as CASSVNRGFTEAFF.

This clonotype was detected a few times. This chain links TRBV20-1 with TRBJ2-3, with 8 bases identical to TRBD2. Germline V CDR1 and CDR2: DFQATT, SNEGSKA (reference sequence). CDR3 length: 13 residues. J gave up 6 bases and V 3 bases, and 5 bases lay outside the gene matches. The CDR3 region has the DNA TGCAGTGCTAGCGGGGGGGGTGCGGATACGCAGTATTTT. Protein: CSASGGGADTQYF.

The table lists this clonotype with many counts. The chain couples TRBV7-2 to TRBJ2-7; TRBD1 matches at 7 bases. The V gene end was trimmed by 5 bases and the J gene end by 2 bases; junction bases not matched to a gene: 9. From germline, CDR1 is SGHTA and CDR2 FQGNSA. The CDR3 runs to 15 residues. CDR3 sequence (DNA): TGTGCCAGCAGCCATGGGACAGCCTATCCCTACGAGCAGTACTTC. Its translation is CASSHGTAYPYEQYF.

This chain joins TRBV15 and TRBJ2-7; TRBD2 aligns across 8 bases. The CDR3 contains 14 residues. J gave up 4 bases and V 8 bases, and 10 bases lay outside the gene matches. Germline V lookup: CDR1 LNHNV, CDR2 YYDKDF (reference sequence). The CDR3 loop reads CATRSGLAAYEQYF. CDR3 nucleotide sequence: TGTGCCACCCGGAGCGGACTAGCAGCGTACGAGCAGTACTTC.

In regard to this clonotype: A much larger clone is a single base away; this may be a read error. DNA for the CDR3: TGTGCCAGCAGTTTTCGACAGGGGTACGAGCAGCACTTC. Translation: CASSFRQGYEQHF. The rearrangement links TRBV12-3 or TRBV12-4 to TRBJ2-7; 8 bases align to TRBD1. The CDR3 totals 13 residues.

This clonotype has a handful of counts. The CDR3 DNA reads as TGTGCCAGCAGCATAGACGGGACAGGGGTTCACTATGGCTACACCTTC. Amino acid sequence: CASSIDGTGVHYGYTF. The chain is built from TRBV7-2 and TRBJ1-2; TRBD1 agrees at 10 bases. The junction had 9 bases not matched to a gene; V was cut back by 5 bases and J by 3 bases. The V gene's germline CDR1 is SGHTA and CDR2 FQGNSA. CDR3 length: 16 amino acids. Using reference TRBV7-2 and TRBJ1-2 for the parts outside the CDR3, the full variable domain is GAGVSQSPSNKVTEKGKDVELRCDPISGHTALYWYRQSLGQGLEFLIYFQGNSAPDKSGLPSDRFSAERTGGSVSTLTIQRTQQEDSAVYLCASSIDGTGVHYGYTFGSGTRLTVV.